The T cell receptor beta chain under discussion was sequenced for a study of blood T cell repertoires in COVID-19. The overall study: Nucleic acid was either cDNA or gDNA, and it came from T cells, B-cell-depleted T cells, or PBMCs.

Produced via immunoSEQ multiplex PCR; TCRdb's table is partial and in-frame only. The sample lists around 130,000 clones, approximately 80% occurring once. V shed 6 bases and J shed 2 bases, with 16 bases lying between them. This CDR3 has 15 residues. Germline lookup yields CDR1 MDHEN and CDR2 SYDVKM. This clone was found once. The receptor's source is a man at least 80 years old with acute or convalescent COVID-19. The chain joins TRBV28 to TRBJ1-1, with TRBD1 as a possible D gene (6 bases). The material sequenced was peripheral blood. CDR3 sequence: CASSPGGAVNTEAFF. In DNA, the CDR3 is TGTGCCAGCAGCCCCGGGGGGGCGGTAAACACTGAAGCTTTCTTT. The entire variable domain, with the rest obtained from reference TRBV28 and TRBJ1-1, is as follows: DVKVTQSSRYLVKRTGEKVFLECVQDMDHENMFWYRQDPGLGLRLIYFSYDVKMKEKGDIPEGYSVSREKKERFSLILESASTNQTSMYLCASSPGGAVNTEAFFGQGTRLTVV.